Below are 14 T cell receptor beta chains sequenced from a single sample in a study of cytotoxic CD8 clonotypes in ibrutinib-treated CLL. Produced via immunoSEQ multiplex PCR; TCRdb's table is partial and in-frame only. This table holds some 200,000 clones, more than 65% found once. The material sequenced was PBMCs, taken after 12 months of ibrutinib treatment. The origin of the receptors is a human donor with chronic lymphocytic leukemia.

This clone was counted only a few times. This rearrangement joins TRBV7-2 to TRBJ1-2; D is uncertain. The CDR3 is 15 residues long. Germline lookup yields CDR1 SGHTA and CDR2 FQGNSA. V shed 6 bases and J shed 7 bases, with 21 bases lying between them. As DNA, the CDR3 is TGTGCCAGCAGTTCCCAAGCGAAGCGGGGAAGTGGCTACACCTTC. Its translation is CASSSQAKRGSGYTF.

Written as DNA, the CDR3 is TGCAGCGTTGAGACACTTGGACTAGCGGGAGTTCGTGAGCAGTTCTTC. This codes for CSVETLGLAGVREQFF. This rearrangement joins TRBV29-1 to TRBJ2-1, with 13 bases fitting TRBD2. V was pared by 3 bases and J by 9 bases, with 11 bases of the junction left unmatched. This CDR3 contains 16 residues. Germline CDR1 and CDR2: SQVTM and ANQGSEA.

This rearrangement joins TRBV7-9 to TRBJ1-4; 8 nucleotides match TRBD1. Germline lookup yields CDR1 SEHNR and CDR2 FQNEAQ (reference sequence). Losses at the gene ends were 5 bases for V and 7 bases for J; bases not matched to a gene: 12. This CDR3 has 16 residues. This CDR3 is CASSLRSRGRGEKLFF. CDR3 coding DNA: TGTGCCAGCAGCCTTCGATCCAGGGGGCGTGGTGAAAAACTGTTTTTT.

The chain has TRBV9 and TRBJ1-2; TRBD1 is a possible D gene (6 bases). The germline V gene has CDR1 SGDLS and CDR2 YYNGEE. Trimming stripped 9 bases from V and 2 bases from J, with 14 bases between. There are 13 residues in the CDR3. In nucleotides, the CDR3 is TGTGCCACCCGGGGGGCGAGGAACTATGGCTACACCTTC. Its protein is CATRGARNYGYTF.

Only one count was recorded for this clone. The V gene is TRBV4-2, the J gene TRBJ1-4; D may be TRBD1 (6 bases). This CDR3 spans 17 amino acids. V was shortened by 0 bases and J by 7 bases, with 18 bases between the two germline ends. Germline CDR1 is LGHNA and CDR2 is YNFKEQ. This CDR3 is CASSQDCEGGIGEKLFF. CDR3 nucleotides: TGTGCCAGCAGCCAAGATTGCGAAGGGGGAATTGGTGAAAAACTGTTTTTT.

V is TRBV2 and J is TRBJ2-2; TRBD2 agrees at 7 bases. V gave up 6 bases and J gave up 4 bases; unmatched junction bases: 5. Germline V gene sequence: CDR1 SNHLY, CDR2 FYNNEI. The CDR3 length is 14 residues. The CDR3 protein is CASSGLVVTGELFF. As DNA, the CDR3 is TGTGCCAGCAGCGGACTAGTAGTCACCGGGGAGCTGTTTTTT.

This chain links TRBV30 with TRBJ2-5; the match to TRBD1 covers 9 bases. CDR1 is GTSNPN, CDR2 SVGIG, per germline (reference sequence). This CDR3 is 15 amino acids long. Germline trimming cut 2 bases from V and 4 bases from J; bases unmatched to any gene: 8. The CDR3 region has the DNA TGTGCCTGGAGTACTTACAGGGGGCGAGTAGAGACCCAGTACTTC. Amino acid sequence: CAWSTYRGRVETQYF. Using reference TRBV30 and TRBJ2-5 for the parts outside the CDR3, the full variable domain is SQTIHQWPATLVQPVGSPLSLECTVEGTSNPNLYWYRQAAGRGLQLLFYSVGIGQISSEVPQNLSASRPQDRQFILSSKKLLLSDSGFYLCAWSTYRGRVETQYFGPGTRLLVL.

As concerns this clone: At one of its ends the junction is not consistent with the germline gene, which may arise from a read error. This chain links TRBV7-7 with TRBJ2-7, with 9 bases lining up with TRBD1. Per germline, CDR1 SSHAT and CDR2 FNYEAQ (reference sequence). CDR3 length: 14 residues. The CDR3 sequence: CASSSGQGSYEQYF. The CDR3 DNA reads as TGTGCTAGCAGTTCGGGACAGGGCTCCTACGAGCAGTACTTC.

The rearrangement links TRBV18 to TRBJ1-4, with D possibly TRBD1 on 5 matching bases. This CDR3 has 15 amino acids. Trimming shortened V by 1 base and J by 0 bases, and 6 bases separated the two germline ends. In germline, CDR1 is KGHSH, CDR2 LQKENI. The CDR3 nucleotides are TGTGCCAGCTCACCACTCAGGGCAACTAATGAAAAACTGTTTTTT. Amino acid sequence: CASSPLRATNEKLFF. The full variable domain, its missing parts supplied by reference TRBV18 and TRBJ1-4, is NAGVMQNPRHLVRRRGQEARLRCSPMKGHSHVYWYRQLPEEGLKFMVYLQKENIIDESGMPKERFSAEFPKEGPSILRIQQVVRGDSAAYFCASSPLRATNEKLFFGSGTQLSVL.

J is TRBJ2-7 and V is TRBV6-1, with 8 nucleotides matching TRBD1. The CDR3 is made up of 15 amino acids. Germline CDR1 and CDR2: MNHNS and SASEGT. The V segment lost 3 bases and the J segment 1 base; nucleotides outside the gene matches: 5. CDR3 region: CASSDRDRLSYEQYF. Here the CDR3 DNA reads TGTGCCAGCAGTGACCGGGACAGGCTGTCCTACGAGCAGTACTTC.

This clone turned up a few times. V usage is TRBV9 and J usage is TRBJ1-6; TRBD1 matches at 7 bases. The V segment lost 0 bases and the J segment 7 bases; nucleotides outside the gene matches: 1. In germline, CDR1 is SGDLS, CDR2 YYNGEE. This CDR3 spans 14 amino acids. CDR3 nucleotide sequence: TGTGCCAGCAGCGTAGAACAGGGGAATTCACCCCTCCACTTT. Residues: CASSVEQGNSPLHF. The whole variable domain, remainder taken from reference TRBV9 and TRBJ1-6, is DSGVTQTPKHLITATGQRVTLRCSPRSGDLSVYWYQQSLDQGLQFLIQYYNGEERAKGNILERFSAQQFPDLHSELNLSSLELGDSALYFCASSVEQGNSPLHFGNGTRLTVT.

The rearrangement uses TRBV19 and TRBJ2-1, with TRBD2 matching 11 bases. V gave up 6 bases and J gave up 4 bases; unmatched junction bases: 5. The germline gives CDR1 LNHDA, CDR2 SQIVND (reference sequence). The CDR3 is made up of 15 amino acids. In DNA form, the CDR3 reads TGTGCCAGTAGCCTCCTAGCGGGAGGTTACAATGAGCAGTTCTTC. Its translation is CASSLLAGGYNEQFF.

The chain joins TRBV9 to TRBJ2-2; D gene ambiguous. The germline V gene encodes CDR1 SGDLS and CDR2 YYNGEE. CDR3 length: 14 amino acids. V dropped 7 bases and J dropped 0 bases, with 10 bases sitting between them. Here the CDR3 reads CASAFASNTGELFF. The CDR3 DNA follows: TGTGCCAGCGCCTTTGCCTCGAACACCGGGGAGCTGTTTTTT.

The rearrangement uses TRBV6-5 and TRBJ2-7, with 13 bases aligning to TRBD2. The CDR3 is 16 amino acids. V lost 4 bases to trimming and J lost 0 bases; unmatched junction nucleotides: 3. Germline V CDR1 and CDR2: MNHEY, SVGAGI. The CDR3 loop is CASSSGTSGTSYEQYF. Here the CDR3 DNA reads TGTGCCAGCAGTTCCGGGACTAGCGGGACCTCCTACGAGCAGTACTTC.